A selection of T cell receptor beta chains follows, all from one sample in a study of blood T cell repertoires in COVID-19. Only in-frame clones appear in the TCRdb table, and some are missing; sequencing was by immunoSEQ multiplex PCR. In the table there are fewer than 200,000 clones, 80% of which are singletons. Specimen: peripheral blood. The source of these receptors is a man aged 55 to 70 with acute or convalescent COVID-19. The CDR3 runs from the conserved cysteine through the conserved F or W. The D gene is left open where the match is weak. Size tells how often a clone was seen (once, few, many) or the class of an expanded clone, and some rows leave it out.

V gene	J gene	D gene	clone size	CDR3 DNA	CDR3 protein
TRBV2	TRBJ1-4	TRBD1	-	TGTGCCAACGGACAGGGCCGGGAAAAACTGTTTTTT	CANGQGREKLFF
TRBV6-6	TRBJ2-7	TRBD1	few	TGTGCCAGCAGTTTTACACAGGGGAACTACGAGCAGTACTTC	CASSFTQGNYEQYF
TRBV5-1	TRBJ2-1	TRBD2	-	TGCGCCAGCAGCTTGAGGGCGGGAGGGCCCGGTGAGCAGTTCTTC	CASSLRAGGPGEQFF
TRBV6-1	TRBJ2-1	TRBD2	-	TGTGCCAGCAGGTCACTAGCGGGAGCGTACAATGAGCAGTTCTTC	CASRSLAGAYNEQFF
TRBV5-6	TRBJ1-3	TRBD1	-	TGTGCCAGCAGCCACCCGACAGGGGGAAACACCATATATTTT	CASSHPTGGNTIYF
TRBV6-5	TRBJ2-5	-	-	TGTGCCAGCAGTTACTCCGGAGAGACCCAGTACTTC	CASSYSGETQYF
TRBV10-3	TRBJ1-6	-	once	TGTGCCATCAGTGAGTCGGGGGGATGGGATTCACCCCTCCACTTT	CAISESGGWDSPLHF
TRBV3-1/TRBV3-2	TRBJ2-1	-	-	TGTGCCAGCAGCCAAGATTCTTTGGTGGCTAGCTCCTACAATGAGCAGTTCTTC	CASSQDSLVASSYNEQFF
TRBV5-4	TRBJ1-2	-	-	TGTGCCAGCAGCTTGATTGACCGGGGAAGTGAGGGCTACACCTTC	CASSLIDRGSEGYTF
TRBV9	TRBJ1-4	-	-	TGTGCCAGCAGCGCCTTAGGGGGTAATGAAAAACTGTTTTTT	CASSALGGNEKLFF
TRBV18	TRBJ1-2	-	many	TGTGCCAGCTCAGCAGGGGAGGGCTACACCTTC	CASSAGEGYTF
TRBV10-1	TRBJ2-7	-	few	TGCGCCAGCAGTGATTCTATCGGTCGAAACGAGCAGTACTTC	CASSDSIGRNEQYF
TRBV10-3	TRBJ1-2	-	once	TGTGCCATCAGTGAGTCCGAGGGAACCTATGGCTACACCTTC	CAISESEGTYGYTF
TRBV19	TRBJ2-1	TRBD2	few	TGTGCCAGTAGTATGGAGCGGGAGGGCGGGGAGCAGTTCTTC	CASSMEREGGEQFF
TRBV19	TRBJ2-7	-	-	TGTGCCAGTAGTATAGACCCACTCTTGGAGCAGTACTTC	CASSIDPLLEQYF
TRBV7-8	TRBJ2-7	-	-	TGTGCCAGCAGCCCAAACGTAGGGTCGGGAGAGCAGTACTTC	CASSPNVGSGEQYF
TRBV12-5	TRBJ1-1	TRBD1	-	TGTGCTAGTGGCAAACCCGAGGGGGCAACTGAAGCTTTCTTT	CASGKPEGATEAFF